The 3 T cell receptor beta chains below come from one sample, sequenced in a study of regulatory T cells in long-lasting Graves disease (dated by TCRdb to about 2021). Taken with the paper, the label for time point translates to: persistent/refractory GD, antithyroid drugs over 5 years with positive TRAb. RNA was extracted from PBMCs in TRIzol for both TCR sequencing and RNA sequencing. Preparation of the library involved multiplex PCR. Sequencing used an Illumina HiSeq 4000. To build TCR beta libraries, CDR3 regions were amplified by Arm-PCR using iRepertoire HTBI primers. TCRdb took the public reads, trimmed them with fastp at Q25, ran MiXCR for clone calling and kept in-frame beta chains. Identical CDR3 protein sequences are pooled into one entry, listed with their most common genes and DNA. For this sample there are about 470,000 distinct CDR3 sequences; 20% to 25% appear just once. The top ten clones comprise roughly 7.1% of the sample.

The sample consisted of peripheral blood mononuclear cells (PBMCs), taken when the disease was refractory, from a patient treated with antithyroid drugs. These receptors were collected from a female donor with Graves disease.

This clonotype came up many times. This chain connects TRBV28 to TRBJ2-7; 11 bases align to TRBD1. Germline V gene data show CDR1 as MDHEN and CDR2 as SYDVKM. V dropped 5 bases and J dropped 5; count of bases not matched to a gene: 5. The CDR3 has 14 amino acids. CDR3 in DNA: TGTGCCAGCAGTCCCCGGACAGGGGGCGACGAGCAGTACTTC. Translated: CASSPRTGGDEQYF.

There are many counts of this clonotype. V is TRBV20-1 and J is TRBJ1-4; 7 nucleotides match TRBD1. This CDR3 has 15 amino acids. The J segment lost 5 bases and the V segment lost 4 bases, leaving 10 bases of the junction unmatched. The germline V gene encodes CDR1 DFQATT and CDR2 SNEGSKA (reference sequence). The CDR3 loop is CSATTRQGFNEKLFF. The CDR3 DNA reads as TGCAGTGCTACCACCAGACAGGGCTTCAATGAAAAACTGTTTTTT.

This clonotype was detected many times. This CDR3 reads CASSDSGTGNEKLFF. The CDR3 nucleotides read TGTGCCAGTAGCGATTCCGGGACAGGGAATGAAAAACTGTTTTTT. The chain employs TRBV19 and TRBJ1-4; the match to TRBD1 covers 9 bases. The CDR3 is 15 residues long. J lost 5 bases, V lost 6 bases, and 7 bases had no gene match. Germline CDR1 reads LNHDA; CDR2 reads SQIVND (reference sequence).